The 5 T cell receptor beta chains presented below share a single source sample, sequenced in a study of blood T cell repertoires in COVID-19. Clones were sequenced by immunoSEQ multiplex PCR, and TCRdb holds only the in-frame ones, with some missing. The repertoire consists of about 200,000 clones, with about 89% occurring once and the leading ten covering approximately 8.2%. Sequencing was carried out using PBMCs or T cells enriched from blood (not recorded which). The receptors originated from a woman younger than 30 who had recovered from COVID-19.

V and J are TRBV9 and TRBJ2-1; 10 bases line up with TRBD1. The CDR3 covers 18 residues. In germline, CDR1 is SGDLS, CDR2 YYNGEE. V trimming: 0 bases; J trimming: 5 bases; junction bases outside the gene matches: 11. CDR3 bases: TGTGCCAGCAGCGTAGCACCCGCCGACAGGGGGCCTAACAATGAGCAGTTCTTC. Its protein product is CASSVAPADRGPNNEQFF.

The chain is built from TRBV7-3 and TRBJ2-6; D perhaps matches TRBD2 (5 bases). This CDR3 comprises 17 residues. Germline values: CDR1 SGHTA, CDR2 FQGTGA. V shed 4 bases and J shed 2 bases, with 15 bases lying between them. CDR3 loop: CASSSILRAAGANVLTF. The CDR3 nucleotides are TGTGCCAGCAGCTCGATCCTGAGGGCAGCTGGGGCCAACGTCCTGACTTTC.

The J gene is TRBJ2-3, the V gene TRBV19; 7 bases align to TRBD2. CDR3 length: 17 amino acids. Germline trimming cut 1 base from V and 8 bases from J; bases unmatched to any gene: 15. The germline gives CDR1 LNHDA, CDR2 SQIVND (reference sequence). CDR3: CASSIGDRGGGGSTQYF. DNA for the CDR3: TGTGCCAGTAGTATAGGGGACCGCGGCGGGGGAGGGTCTACGCAGTATTTT.

The V call is TRBV29-1, the J call TRBJ1-1; D unclear. The CDR3 is 15 amino acids. CDR1 is SQVTM and CDR2 is ANQGSEA in the germline V gene. V was shortened by 4 bases and J by 1 base, with 16 bases between the two germline ends. Written as DNA, the CDR3 is TGCAGCGTTGTAGAAGTTCGGGATTGGAACACTGAAGCTTTCTTT. Its translation is CSVVEVRDWNTEAFF.

V and J are TRBV10-1 and TRBJ1-4, with TRBD1 matching 7 bases. CDR1 is WNHNN, CDR2 SYGVQD, per germline (reference sequence). V dropped 6 bases and J dropped 10; count of bases not matched to a gene: 11. The CDR3 totals 14 residues. CDR3 in DNA: TGCGCCAGCAGCGAAGACAGGGTATTGGCAAAACTGTTTTTT. Protein product: CASSEDRVLAKLFF.